Below, 22 T cell receptor beta chains from the same sample are listed, as sequenced in a study of shared clonotypes between healthy human individuals. Only in-frame clones appear in the TCRdb table, and some are missing; sequencing was by immunoSEQ multiplex PCR. The top ten clones hold 34% of a sample with more than 550,000 clones, less than 95% of them seen once. Sequencing used memory CD8+ T cells from PBMCs. The sample's subset: CD45RO+ cells pooled with CCR7-negative TemRA cells. The receptors stem from a man aged 18-30 years in good health. Some clones in this sample may be carry-over from other donors' samples.

The rearrangement uses TRBV27 and TRBJ1-5; weak D call: TRBD1 (5 bases). Trimming left V 1 base short and J 0 bases short, with 13 bases between. The CDR3 length is 17 residues. Germline CDR1 and CDR2: MNHEY and SMNVEV (reference sequence). CDR3 amino acids: CASSLWGGVYSNQPQHF. In DNA form, the CDR3 reads TGTGCCAGCAGTTTATGGGGCGGAGTCTATAGCAATCAGCCCCAGCATTTT.

The rearrangement joins TRBV5-8 to TRBJ2-7, with D possibly TRBD2 on 5 matching bases. The germline gives CDR1 SGHTS, CDR2 YDEGEE. Between the trimmed V and J ends, which lost 3 bases and 4 bases, there was a span of 17 bases. The CDR3 is made up of 15 amino acids. The CDR3 is CASSWAFGGGYEQYF. The CDR3 nucleotides read TGTGCCAGCAGCTGGGCCTTTGGCGGAGGATACGAGCAGTACTTC.

The rearrangement uses TRBV25-1 and TRBJ1-1, with TRBD1 as a possible D gene (5 bases). Germline lookup yields CDR1 MGHDK and CDR2 SYGVNS. The CDR3 runs 12 residues. V lost 11 bases to trimming and J lost 6 bases, with 16 bases between them. Written as DNA, the CDR3 is TGTGCCGTCTGGGGACCGGCGGCTGAAGCTTTCTTT. The encoded protein is CAVWGPAAEAFF.

The chain links TRBV6-1 to TRBJ2-3; no firm D call. V was shortened by 10 bases and J by 1 base, with 15 bases between the two germline ends. Germline CDR1 and CDR2: MNHNS and SASEGT. CDR3 length equals 14 residues. The CDR3: CATMSGLRTDTQYF. Written as DNA, the CDR3 is TGTGCCACCATGTCCGGGCTACGCACAGATACGCAGTATTTT.

The genes are TRBV6-5 and TRBJ2-7; D perhaps matches TRBD1 (6 bases). Germline V CDR1 and CDR2: MNHEY, SVGAGI. Trimming removed 4 bases at V and 1 base at J, with 17 bases between. This CDR3 is built from 16 residues. CDR3: CASSFSETGDSYEQYF. In nucleotides, the CDR3 is TGTGCCAGCAGTTTCTCTGAGACAGGAGATTCCTACGAGCAGTACTTC.

The chain joins TRBV7-9 to TRBJ2-1; a possible D gene is TRBD1 (6 bases). V gave up 6 bases and J gave up 3 bases, with 18 bases separating them. The CDR3 has 16 amino acids. CDR1 and CDR2 from the germline V gene are SEHNR and FQNEAQ (reference sequence). CDR3 in amino acids: CASSSSGTWVYNEQFF. The CDR3 DNA reads TGTGCCAGCAGTTCCTCCGGGACATGGGTCTACAATGAGCAGTTCTTC.

The V and J genes are TRBV9 and TRBJ2-2, with 8 bases lining up with TRBD2. Losses at the gene ends were 4 bases for V and 1 base for J; bases not matched to a gene: 6. The CDR3 consists of 16 residues. The germline V gene encodes CDR1 SGDLS and CDR2 YYNGEE. The CDR3 loop is CASSLSTSGNTGELFF. The CDR3 DNA follows: TGTGCCAGCAGCCTAAGTACTAGCGGGAACACCGGGGAGCTGTTTTTT.

The J gene is TRBJ1-1, the V gene TRBV7-2; possibly TRBD1 for D (5 bases). CDR3 size: 12 residues. Trimming shortened V by 9 bases and J by 0 bases, and 8 bases separated the two germline ends. Germline V lookup: CDR1 SGHTA, CDR2 FQGNSA. CDR3 residues: CASWGVNTEAFF. The CDR3 coding sequence is TGTGCCAGTTGGGGGGTGAACACTGAAGCTTTCTTT.

This rearrangement joins TRBV7-9 to TRBJ2-7; no clear D. From germline, CDR1 is SEHNR and CDR2 FQNEAQ (reference sequence). Trimming cost V 3 bases and J 6 bases, with 9 bases left between them. The CDR3 contains 12 residues. CDR3 sequence reads: CASSFGLSEQYF. The CDR3 bases are TGTGCCAGCAGCTTTGGCCTGTCCGAGCAGTACTTC. Complete variable domain (other parts from reference TRBV7-9 and TRBJ2-7): DTGVSQNPRHKITKRGQNVTFRCDPISEHNRLYWYRQTLGQGPEFLTYFQNEAQLEKSRLLSDRFSAERPKGSFSTLEIQRTEQGDSAMYLCASSFGLSEQYFGPGTRLTVT.

This rearrangement joins TRBV27 to TRBJ1-2; D is unclear. V shed 2 bases and J shed 8 bases, with 15 bases lying between them. Germline V CDR1 and CDR2: MNHEY, SMNVEV (reference sequence). The CDR3 is made up of 14 amino acids. CDR3 sequence: CASSLNPGSIGYTF. Here the CDR3 DNA reads TGTGCCAGCAGTTTAAATCCAGGTTCTATCGGCTACACCTTC.

This chain joins TRBV9 and TRBJ2-3; D might be TRBD1 or TRBD2, each matching 5 bases. The CDR3 has 16 amino acids. The V gene lost 4 bases and the J gene lost 3 bases, with 18 bases spanning the gap. CDR1 and CDR2 (germline): SGDLS, YYNGEE. CDR3 residues: CASSLSTGLATDTQYF. The DNA for the CDR3 is TGTGCCAGCAGCTTATCGACGGGGCTAGCAACAGATACGCAGTATTTT.

This chain connects TRBV7-9 to TRBJ2-7; no definite D call. Germline V gives CDR1 SEHNR, CDR2 FQNEAQ (reference sequence). The V gene lost 2 bases and the J gene lost 6 bases, with 11 bases spanning the gap. This CDR3 comprises 13 residues. CDR3 coding DNA: TGTGCCAGCAGCTTATCAGGTAGCCCCGAGCAGTACTTC. Protein product: CASSLSGSPEQYF.

The chain uses TRBV13 and TRBJ1-3, with unresolved D. CDR1 is PRHDT, CDR2 FYEKMQ, per germline (reference sequence). The CDR3 has 19 amino acids. V lost 0 bases and J 0 bases, leaving 18 bases between the germline ends. The CDR3 sequence: CASSLGLGTFKSSGNTIYF. DNA of the CDR3: TGTGCCAGCAGCTTAGGCCTTGGTACTTTTAAGAGCTCTGGAAACACCATATATTTT.

This clone was seen a handful of times. V usage is TRBV25-1 and J usage is TRBJ2-7, with D possibly being TRBD1 or TRBD2 (5 bases each). Trimming removed 4 bases at V and 0 bases at J, with 7 bases between. The CDR3 runs to 13 residues. The germline V gene encodes CDR1 MGHDK and CDR2 SYGVNS. The CDR3 DNA reads as TGTGCCAGCAGTGTTGGGGGCTCCTACGAGCAGTACTTC. As protein: CASSVGGSYEQYF.

The V call is TRBV27, the J call TRBJ2-1; 7 nucleotides match TRBD1. Germline V lookup: CDR1 MNHEY, CDR2 SMNVEV (reference sequence). Trimming cost V 7 bases and J 3 bases; bases outside gene matches: 9. The CDR3 length is 15 residues. CDR3 bases: TGTGCCAGCAACGACGGGACAGAGAACTACAATGAGCAGTTCTTC. Translation: CASNDGTENYNEQFF.

The table lists this clone with a count of one. V is TRBV28 and J is TRBJ1-5; a possible D gene is TRBD1 (6 bases). The germline V and J ends were trimmed by 7 bases and 3 bases, with 22 bases remaining between them. CDR3 size: 17 residues. Germline lookup yields CDR1 MDHEN and CDR2 SYDVKM. The CDR3 here is CASTPRALRDNNQPQHF. The CDR3 DNA follows: TGTGCCAGCACCCCACGGGCCCTCCGGGACAACAATCAGCCCCAGCATTTT.

The chain is built from TRBV5-1 and TRBJ2-7, with no clear D. The CDR3 contains 15 residues. CDR1 SGHRS and CDR2 YFSETQ come from the germline V gene. V was pared by 0 bases and J by 5 bases, with 15 bases between. The CDR3, as DNA: TGCGCCAGCAGCTTGGCTCTTTCTTCCAGAAACGAGCAGTACTTC. It codes for CASSLALSSRNEQYF.

The chain links TRBV28 to TRBJ2-7; a possible D gene is TRBD1 (5 bases). The CDR3 consists of 14 residues. V gave up 5 bases and J gave up 5 bases, with 16 bases separating them. Germline CDR1 MDHEN, CDR2 SYDVKM. CDR3 residues: CASSPMGLGDEQYF. DNA of the CDR3: TGTGCCAGCAGTCCTATGGGATTAGGGGACGAGCAGTACTTC.

The chain has TRBV21-1 and TRBJ2-7; the DNA was not compared with TRBD2, the D call given in the table. TRBV21-1 is a recognized pseudogene. This CDR3 has 16 residues. This CDR3 reads CASSTGNNRWGGEQYF. DNA of the CDR3: TGTGCCAGCAGCACCGGAAACAACAGGTGGGGGGGCGAGCAGTACTTC.

The genes are TRBV2 and TRBJ2-7; D tentatively reads TRBD1 or TRBD2 (5 bases each). Deletions cut 1 base from V and 6 bases from J, with 10 bases between. This CDR3 comprises 13 residues. Germline CDR1 is SNHLY and CDR2 is FYNNEI. DNA for the CDR3: TGTGCCAGCAGTGAAGTTACGGGGCCCGAGCAGTACTTC. This codes for CASSEVTGPEQYF.

This clone was picked up one time. V gene TRBV4-1 combines with J gene TRBJ1-3; TRBD1 might be the D (5 bases). Between the trimmed V and J ends, which lost 2 bases and 2 bases, there was a span of 10 bases. Germline-derived CDR1 and CDR2 are MGHRA and YSYEKL. The CDR3 extends over 15 amino acids. CDR3 nucleotide sequence: TGCGCCAGCAGCCAACGTGGGGGAACTGGAAACACCATATATTTT. Amino acids: CASSQRGGTGNTIYF.

This chain joins TRBV5-4 and TRBJ1-2; a weak D match, TRBD1 (6 bases). CDR3 length equals 14 residues. Germline V gene data show CDR1 as SGHNT and CDR2 as YYREEE (reference sequence). Trimming cost V 3 bases and J 8 bases, with 17 bases left between them. CDR3 in DNA: TGTGCCAGCAGCTGGTTCGGTGGGGGGCGAGGCTACACCTTC. It yields the protein CASSWFGGGRGYTF.